This TCR beta chain was recorded in a study of blood T cell repertoires in COVID-19. Whole-study context: Spain, Italy and the United States supplied samples that represented acute and convalescent COVID-19.

V trimming: 5 bases; J trimming: 8 bases; junction bases outside the gene matches: 7. CDR1 MNHEY and CDR2 SMNVEV come from the germline V gene (reference sequence). The CDR3 has 14 amino acids. Patients at the Seattle site were enrolled during active infection and followed longitudinally. This clone was seen only once. Methods used by the authors: For nucleated cells, counts were estimated from reference gene primer amplification. The protocol was immunoSEQ multiplex PCR, while the TCRdb copy is restricted to in-frame clones and leaves out a portion. The V and J calls and clone size were taken over from that table, and D and trimming were inferred from the DNA. The repertoire has 77,000 or so clones, 83% of them found once; the top ten carry approximately 6.9%.

The sample consisted of peripheral blood. This TCR was recovered from a man aged 30-40 years with COVID-19, enrolled during active disease. The genes are TRBV27 and TRBJ2-2; 8 bases agree with TRBD1. As DNA, the CDR3 is TGTGCCAGCAGTATTTGGACAGGGATAGGGGAGCTGTTTTTT. Its protein is CASSIWTGIGELFF.